The rows below give T cell receptor beta chains drawn from one sample of a study of T cell responses to AZD1222 COVID-19 vaccine. Clones were sequenced by immunoSEQ multiplex PCR, and TCRdb holds only the in-frame ones, with some missing. The sample includes 84,000 or so clones, approximately 90% of them seen just once. This material consisted of peripheral blood, taken on day 0 of AZD1222 vaccination. These receptors all come from an adult in good health. Each CDR3 is given with its conserved first and last residue. Size is stated for part of the rows, as once, few or many counts, or as a class when the clone is expanded.

j_call v_call clone_size cdr3_aa
TRBJ2-5 TRBV2 NA CASSASPGTEGTQYF
TRBJ1-1 TRBV18 NA CASSDGQNTEAFF
TRBJ2-5 TRBV7-2 NA CASSLGGRRATTQYF
TRBJ2-2 TRBV10-1 NA CASTRDLSTGELFF
TRBJ2-5 TRBV12-3/TRBV12-4 NA CASSFAGKETQYF
TRBJ2-2 TRBV3-1/TRBV3-2 NA CASSPRTVNTGELFF
TRBJ1-2 TRBV4-3 NA CASSQESYGYTF
TRBJ1-2 TRBV11-2 once CASSHPGGGGHQANYGYTF
TRBJ1-5 TRBV12-3/TRBV12-4 NA CASRGGIQPQHF
TRBJ1-2 TRBV6-5 NA CASSLRARGYTF
TRBJ2-3 TRBV18 NA CASSPPTYTDTQYF
TRBJ2-7 TRBV6-2/TRBV6-3 NA CASSRVASIYEQYF
TRBJ1-3 TRBV3-1/TRBV3-2 NA CASSQPRQGQGNTIYF
TRBJ1-2 TRBV19 NA CASSGGGAGSYGYTF
TRBJ1-4 TRBV15 NA CATSRERELTTNEKLFF
TRBJ2-7 TRBV6-6 NA CASRAPSYEQYF
TRBJ1-2 TRBV4-3 NA CASSHPGRSEYGYTF
TRBJ1-2 TRBV6-5 NA CASSRGGQGYGYTF
TRBJ2-7 TRBV15 NA CATSRGRGSYEQYF
TRBJ2-7 TRBV5-4 NA CASSSRATYEQYF
TRBJ1-2 TRBV29-1 NA CSVVGSLRGSNYGYTF
TRBJ2-3 TRBV24-1 NA CATSDGGRGDTQYF
TRBJ2-2 TRBV19 NA CASRRQGNTGELFF
TRBJ2-6 TRBV5-1 NA CASSQGSGANVLTF
TRBJ1-2 TRBV18 NA CASSATDGYGYTF
TRBJ2-7 TRBV12-5 NA CASGLGQAVYEQYF
TRBJ1-5 TRBV5-4 NA CASSPPLALSNQPQHF
TRBJ1-4 TRBV30 once CAWSATGINEKLFF
TRBJ2-1 TRBV7-2 once CASSFPSRNKQFF
TRBJ1-2 TRBV19 NA CASSIGQIVDGYTF
TRBJ1-5 TRBV19 NA CASSIRPGYSLRQPQHF
TRBJ1-1 TRBV5-1 NA CASSPGAGTEAFF
TRBJ1-6 TRBV5-1 NA CASSLAVSGDPLHF
TRBJ1-5 TRBV27 NA CASRGVAPNQPQHF
TRBJ2-7 TRBV27 NA CASSNRPYEQYF
TRBJ1-2 TRBV6-5 NA CASSYSGPDGYTF
TRBJ2-3 TRBV5-4 NA CASSSQTGTSGRTSTDTQYF
TRBJ2-3 TRBV6-5 NA CASRTGGTDTQYF
TRBJ2-3 TRBV30 NA CAWSPGLAGVDTQYF
TRBJ2-7 TRBV7-2 NA CASSQSGGVSYEQYF
TRBJ2-2 TRBV30 NA CAWSVRGRGNTGELFF
TRBJ1-5 TRBV7-6 NA CASSAQVYQPQHF
TRBJ1-1 TRBV7-2 NA CASSLRGLGLDTEAFF
TRBJ2-7 TRBV15 once CATSAPGQGTSYEQYF
TRBJ2-2 TRBV4-1 NA CASSHAGTTFTGELFF
TRBJ1-1 TRBV5-1 NA CASSLSLGGFTEAFF